These 7 T cell receptor beta chains were all obtained from the same sample, sequenced in a study of cytomegalovirus exposure and HLA in healthy donors. 60 Vbeta and 13 Jbeta primers were used in PCR. Some clones are missing from TCRdb's copy, which holds only in-frame ones; the method was immunoSEQ multiplex PCR. The data contain 150,000 or so clones, around 77% of them singletons. The specimen sequenced was PBMCs. Source of these receptors: a man in his forties or fifties in good health and CMV-seropositive.

This chain joins TRBV9 and TRBJ2-5; the match to TRBD1 covers 7 bases. CDR1 is SGDLS and CDR2 is YYNGEE in the germline V gene. The CDR3 covers 16 residues. Unmatched junction bases numbered 7, after V lost 0 bases and J lost 2 bases. CDR3 nucleotide sequence: TGTGCCAGCAGCGTAGCCTTTACAGGGGAACAAGAGACCCAGTACTTC. Translating gives CASSVAFTGEQETQYF.

The CDR3 DNA sequence: TGCAGCGTTGAAGAAAGCGCGAATTCACCCCTCCACTTT. Amino acids: CSVEESANSPLHF. The rearrangement links TRBV29-1 to TRBJ1-6; unclear D gene. This CDR3 spans 13 amino acids. Germline assignment: CDR1 SQVTM and CDR2 ANQGSEA. V lost 0 bases and J 7 bases, leaving 7 bases between the germline ends.

This clone showed up just once. The J gene is TRBJ1-3, the V gene TRBV9, with D perhaps TRBD1 (5 bases). The V and J ends lost 0 bases and 0 bases respectively, with 13 bases between them. CDR3 length equals 17 residues. From germline, CDR1 is SGDLS and CDR2 YYNGEE. The CDR3 is CASSVAGGILSGNTIYF. CDR3 sequence (DNA): TGTGCCAGCAGCGTAGCGGGGGGGATCCTCTCTGGAAACACCATATATTTT.

V gene TRBV5-1 combines with J gene TRBJ1-1; a weak D match, TRBD1 (5 bases). Germline V gene lookup returns CDR1 SGHRS and CDR2 YFSETQ. This CDR3 spans 14 amino acids. Trimming stripped 0 bases from V and 2 bases from J, with 8 bases between. CDR3 nucleotide sequence: TGCGCCAGCAGCTTGGTCCAGGGAAACACTGAAGCTTTCTTT. This translates into CASSLVQGNTEAFF.

This chain connects TRBV11-3 to TRBJ1-6, with TRBD1 matching over 9 bases. V was clipped by 3 bases and J by 10 bases; unmatched bases: 7. The germline V gene has CDR1 SGHNT and CDR2 YENEEA. This CDR3 comprises 15 residues. The CDR3 is CASSFGTGTMSPLHF. The CDR3 region has the DNA TGTGCCAGCAGCTTTGGGACAGGGACGATGTCACCCCTCCACTTT.

The V and J genes are TRBV11-3 and TRBJ2-1; 7 bases are shared with TRBD1. Germline lookup yields CDR1 SGHNT and CDR2 YENEEA. V gave up 2 bases and J gave up 2 bases; unmatched junction bases: 6. There are 16 residues in the CDR3. DNA for the CDR3: TGTGCCAGCAGCTTAATGGGACAGATTCCCTACAATGAGCAGTTCTTC. It is translated as CASSLMGQIPYNEQFF.

The rearrangement links TRBV29-1 to TRBJ2-1; TRBD2 might be the D (7 bases). The germline gives CDR1 SQVTM, CDR2 ANQGSEA. The CDR3 has 12 residues. V gave up 6 bases and J gave up 10 bases, with 16 bases separating them. CDR3 residues: CSVGWGGLEQFF. CDR3 DNA: TGCAGCGTAGGGTGGGGGGGGCTGGAGCAGTTCTTC.